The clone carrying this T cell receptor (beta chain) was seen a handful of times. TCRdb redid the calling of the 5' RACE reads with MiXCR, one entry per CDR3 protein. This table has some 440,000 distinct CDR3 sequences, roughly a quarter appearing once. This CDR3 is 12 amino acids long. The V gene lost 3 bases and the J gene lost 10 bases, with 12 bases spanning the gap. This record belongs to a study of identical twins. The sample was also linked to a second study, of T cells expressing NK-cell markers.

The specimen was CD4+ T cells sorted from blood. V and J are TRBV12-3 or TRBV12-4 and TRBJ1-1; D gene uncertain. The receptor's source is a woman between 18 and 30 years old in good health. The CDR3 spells CASSLVDYGAFF. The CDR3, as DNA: TGTGCCAGCAGTTTGGTGGACTATGGAGCTTTCTTT.